This T cell receptor (beta chain) was identified during a study of shared clonotypes between healthy human individuals. Deep-level settings were used for running the assay. Sorted-subset replicate PCRs used around 0.2 ug DNA, 25,000 to 30,000 T cell genomes. Here immunoSEQ multiplex PCR was the method, and the copy in TCRdb shows in-frame clones only, minus some. Of about 1,900,000 clones listed, about 95% are singletons. The naive CD8 fraction comprised CD45RO-negative cells positively selected for CCR7 and excluded terminally differentiated effector memory CD45RA+ cells. All participating donors were Caucasian adults from Nashville, Tennessee. This CDR3 has 15 residues. The V segment lost 5 bases and the J segment 5 bases; nucleotides outside the gene matches: 8. CDR1 and CDR2 (germline): PRHDT, FYEKMQ (reference sequence).

Sequenced input: naive CD8+ T cells sorted from blood. The V gene is TRBV13, the J gene TRBJ2-3, with 9 bases identical to TRBD2. The sequence was collected from a man between 18 and 29 years old in good health. DNA for the CDR3: TGTGCCAGCAGCCCCGCGCGGGGGGGCAGAGATACGCAGTATTTT. As protein: CASSPARGGRDTQYF. The variable domain in full, completed from reference TRBV13 and TRBJ2-3, reads AAGVIQSPRHLIKEKRETATLKCYPIPRHDTVYWYQQGPGQDPQFLISFYEKMQSDKGSIPDRFSAQQFSDYHSELNMSSLELGDSALYFCASSPARGGRDTQYFGPGTRLTVL.